The 18 T cell receptor beta chains given below trace back to one sample, sequenced in a study. Using its own MiXCR run on the 5' RACE reads, TCRdb lists one record per CDR3 protein. Among 35,000 to 50,000 distinct CDR3 sequences, about 20% were seen once, and the ten largest hold about 3.8%. The sorted Tregs were CD4+CD25+CD127-/low cells. The sequenced material came from Tregs sorted from blood. All receptors derive from a female donor with breast cancer.

The V gene is TRBV7-9, the J gene TRBJ2-1; 10 positions agree with TRBD2. The CDR3 spans 13 residues. Germline-derived CDR1 and CDR2 are SEHNR and FQNEAQ (reference sequence). The V and J ends lost 5 bases and 9 bases, in that order; junction bases with no gene match: 4. Here the CDR3 DNA reads TGTGCCAGCAGCCCAAGCGGGAGGGGTGAGCAGTTCTTC. Protein sequence: CASSPSGRGEQFF.

This clonotype was detected only a few times. J is TRBJ2-5 and V is TRBV6-1; D might be TRBD1 (6 bases). This CDR3 contains 13 residues. Germline CDR1 is MNHNS and CDR2 is SASEGT. Trimming took off 7 bases at V and 1 base at J, with 10 bases between the two ends. CDR3 in DNA: TGTGCCAGCAATCGACAGGTCCAAGAGACCCAGTACTTC. As protein: CASNRQVQETQYF.

About this clonotype itself: A much larger clone sits a single nucleotide away, making a read error possible. The chain uses TRBV6-5 and TRBJ1-4; D perhaps matches TRBD1 (6 bases). Germline values: CDR1 MNHEY, CDR2 SVGAGI. The CDR3 runs 15 residues. CDR3 protein: CAGSLGSGANEKLFF. CDR3 nucleotide sequence: TGTGCCGGCAGCCTCGGGTCAGGGGCGAATGAAAAACTGTTTTTT.

The gene calls are TRBV28 and TRBJ2-7; 10 nucleotides agree with TRBD1. This CDR3 comprises 13 residues. Per the germline V gene, CDR1 is MDHEN and CDR2 is SYDVKM. The trim removed 7 bases at V and 6 bases at J, leaving 6 bases unmatched. The CDR3 spells CASMGQGMLEQYF. The CDR3 DNA sequence: TGTGCCAGCATGGGACAGGGGATGCTCGAGCAGTACTTC.

This clonotype was detected ten times or more. The chain has TRBV5-1 and TRBJ2-2; the D gene is possibly TRBD1 (5 bases). V was cut by 2 bases and J by 4 bases, with 18 bases left in between. The V gene's germline CDR1 is SGHRS and CDR2 YFSETQ. The CDR3 contains 17 residues. Here the CDR3 DNA reads TGCGCCAGCAGCTTAGGAGAACAGGAGTTACTCACCGGGGAGCTGTTTTTT. It encodes CASSLGEQELLTGELFF.

This chain links TRBV6-1 with TRBJ2-4; D possibly matches TRBD1 or TRBD2 (5 bases each). Between the trimmed V and J ends, which lost 5 bases and 0 bases, there was a span of 14 bases. From germline, CDR1 is MNHNS and CDR2 SASEGT. The CDR3 is 16 amino acids. The CDR3 here is CASSPLGPLAKNIQYF. CDR3 in DNA: TGTGCCAGCAGTCCGCTGGGACCGCTAGCCAAAAACATTCAGTACTTC.

This clonotype was recorded many times. The genes are TRBV27 and TRBJ1-6, with D tentatively TRBD1 (6 bases). Germline-derived CDR1 and CDR2 are MNHEY and SMNVEV (reference sequence). V lost 5 bases and J 0 bases, leaving 14 bases between the germline ends. The CDR3 runs to 17 residues. CDR3 in amino acids: CASSITGFGSYNSPLHF. The CDR3 coding sequence is TGTGCCAGCAGTATAACAGGGTTCGGCTCCTATAATTCACCCCTCCACTTT.

In regard to this clonotype: A read error is possible here, since a much larger clone lies one base away. The chain carries TRBV4-2 and TRBJ2-2, with D possibly being TRBD2 (5 bases). In germline, CDR1 is LGHNA, CDR2 YNFKEQ. There are 13 residues in the CDR3. CDR3 DNA sequence: TGTGCCAGCAGCCAAGAACGGACCGGGGAGCCGTTTTTT. Translation: CASSQERTGEPFF.

This clonotype was picked up a small number of times. The chain links TRBV21-1 to TRBJ2-5; no DNA check was done on the table's D call, TRBD2. TRBV21-1 is an annotated pseudogene. The length of the CDR3 is 14 residues. The CDR3 bases are TGTGCCACCACTAATAGGGGAGTCCAAGAGACCCAGTACTTC. This codes for CATTNRGVQETQYF.

In this sample, this clonotype is medium-sized. The chain couples TRBV4-2 to TRBJ2-7; D is unresolved. The CDR3 is 13 residues long. Germline assignment: CDR1 LGHNA and CDR2 YNFKEQ. V lost 1 base to trimming and J lost 5 bases, with 9 bases between them. The CDR3 loop is CASSQAAAHEQYF. As DNA, the CDR3 is TGTGCCAGCAGCCAAGCCGCAGCCCACGAGCAGTACTTC.

As to this clonotype: Given a much more abundant clone one base away, this may be a read error. The rearrangement links TRBV4-1 to TRBJ2-3; D unresolved. Germline V gives CDR1 MGHRA, CDR2 YSYEKL. CDR3 length: 12 amino acids. DNA of the CDR3: TGCGCCAGCGGCCAGATCACAGATACGCAGTATTTT. Translated: CASGQITDTQYF.

This chain uses TRBV7-9 with TRBJ2-7, with unresolved D. The CDR3 runs to 15 residues. Deletions cut 3 bases from V and 2 bases from J, with 14 bases between. In germline, CDR1 is SEHNR, CDR2 FQNEAQ (reference sequence). CDR3 in amino acids: CASSLRLGKPYEQYF. In nucleotides, the CDR3 is TGTGCCAGCAGCTTGCGGCTGGGAAAACCCTACGAGCAGTACTTC.

The gene calls are TRBV6-5 and TRBJ1-2, with TRBD1 identical over 7 bases. V lost 6 bases and J lost 2; bases outside the gene matches: 3. Per the germline V gene, CDR1 is MNHEY and CDR2 is SVGAGI. The CDR3 has 13 amino acids. CDR3 coding DNA: TGTGCCAGCAGGTCGACAGGGAACTATGGCTACACCTTC. Translated: CASRSTGNYGYTF.

V usage is TRBV28 and J usage is TRBJ1-4, with TRBD1 matching over 8 bases. The germline V gene encodes CDR1 MDHEN and CDR2 SYDVKM. After removal of 2 bases from V and 5 bases from J, the junction contained 4 bases not matched to a gene. The CDR3 is 15 residues long. DNA of the CDR3: TGTGCCAGCAGTTTAACCGGACAGGGCAATGAAAAACTGTTTTTT. Its protein product is CASSLTGQGNEKLFF.

This clonotype was found a few times. V usage is TRBV20-1 and J usage is TRBJ2-1; 9 positions agree with TRBD1. The junction had 4 bases not matched to a gene; V was cut back by 5 bases and J by 2 bases. The germline V gene has CDR1 DFQATT and CDR2 SNEGSKA (reference sequence). The CDR3 is 14 residues long. The CDR3 DNA follows: TGCAGTGCTCCGGGACAGGGTACCTACAATGAGCAGTTCTTC. This gives the protein CSAPGQGTYNEQFF.

The J gene is TRBJ2-1, the V gene TRBV10-3; TRBD2 matches 10 bases. V lost 10 bases to trimming and J lost 0 bases; unmatched junction nucleotides: 9. Germline V gene data show CDR1 as ENHRY and CDR2 as SYGVKD. The CDR3 loop spans 16 amino acids. CDR3 loop: CATRAASGSSYNEQFF. CDR3 coding DNA: TGTGCCACCCGGGCGGCTAGCGGGAGCTCCTACAATGAGCAGTTCTTC.

The chain carries TRBV28 and TRBJ2-5; the match to TRBD2 covers 8 bases. J gave up 3 bases and V 3 bases, and 6 bases lay outside the gene matches. Germline V lookup: CDR1 MDHEN, CDR2 SYDVKM. The CDR3 covers 15 residues. The CDR3, as DNA: TGTGCCAGCAGTTTCTTGCGGGAGGAGGAAGAGACCCAGTACTTC. It is translated as CASSFLREEEETQYF.

This clonotype has just a few counts. CDR3 loop: CASYGLAGDNEQFF. The CDR3, as DNA: TGTGCCAGCTACGGCCTAGCGGGAGACAATGAGCAGTTCTTC. The chain carries TRBV27 and TRBJ2-1; the match to TRBD2 covers 10 bases. The germline CDR1 and CDR2 sequences are MNHEY and SMNVEV (reference sequence). CDR3 size: 14 residues. After removal of 8 bases from V and 5 bases from J, the junction contained 6 bases not matched to a gene.